This T cell receptor beta chain was sequenced in a study of T-cell reconstitution after alpha-beta-depleted transplantation in children. About this clonotype itself: Its antigen is still unknown.

Unique molecular identifiers were used in preparing the TCRbeta library. TCRdb itself ran the PCR reads through MiXCR, one entry per CDR3 protein. The table includes about 74,000 distinct CDR3 sequences, about 14% detected once. General study points: TCRbeta diversity was high at day 60 in some patients (a result of surviving recipient T cells and thymic progenitors). About two months after transplant, alpha-beta T cells reportedly came from several hundred expanded graft clones. Newly generated T cells supplied most T-cell counts and diversity one year post-transplant.

Germline values: CDR1 SGHTA, CDR2 FQGTGA. V was trimmed by 3 bases and J by 1 base, leaving 11 bases between them. The CDR3 is made up of 15 amino acids. The chain joins TRBV7-3 to TRBJ2-3; the D gene is possibly TRBD1 (6 bases). The sequence was collected from a male patient between 2 and 15 years old who had a stem cell transplant for acute lymphoblastic leukemia, so the T cells may come from the graft donor. The sequenced sample was PBMCs, mostly from graft donor cells, obtained 180 days after TCRalphabeta/CD19-depleted stem cell transplant. The CDR3 region is CASSFGGLGTDTQYF. The CDR3 DNA is TGTGCCAGCAGCTTTGGGGGCCTTGGCACAGATACGCAGTATTTT.